Listed below are T cell receptor beta chains from one sample, sequenced in a study of T-cell reconstitution after alpha-beta-depleted transplantation in children. MiXCR, run by TCRdb on the PCR reads, gives a single entry per CDR3 protein. The sample contains almost 500,000 distinct CDR3 sequences, over 9.5% of which appear only once. The sequencing here drew on PBMCs, taken before TCRalphabeta/CD19-depleted stem cell transplant. The receptors originated from a child aged 2 to 10 with inherited bone marrow failure, due to receive a stem cell transplant. CDR3s leave out the opening cysteine and the closing phenylalanine or tryptophan.

V: TRBV5-4
J: TRBJ1-4
CDR3: ASKTGHNEKLF

V: TRBV10-3
J: TRBJ1-1
CDR3: ATRQGTEAF

V: TRBV12-3/TRBV12-4
J: TRBJ2-7
CDR3: ASSLPSGSYEQY

V: TRBV7-8
J: TRBJ2-7
CDR3: ASSRDTFYEQY

V: TRBV29-1
J: TRBJ2-1
CDR3: SVEERGNEQF

V: TRBV9
J: TRBJ2-1
CDR3: ASSSSGTSIYEQF

V: TRBV7-9
J: TRBJ2-7
CDR3: ASSSFRGSSYEQY

V: TRBV20-1
J: TRBJ2-5
CDR3: SARVHGFTKETQY

V: TRBV29-1
J: TRBJ2-2
CDR3: SVGFGNTGELF

V: TRBV19
J: TRBJ2-1
CDR3: ASNGGRERNEQF

V: TRBV20-1
J: TRBJ2-1
CDR3: SARGLARGVYEQF

V: TRBV11-2
J: TRBJ2-4
CDR3: ASSPLLAGEWDIQY

V: TRBV2
J: TRBJ2-7
CDR3: ASSESGFSYEQY

V: TRBV30
J: TRBJ1-2
CDR3: AWVTKAANYGYT

V: TRBV6-5
J: TRBJ1-1
CDR3: ASSIATEAF

V: TRBV4-3
J: TRBJ2-5
CDR3: ASSQALPGLSLWTQY

V: TRBV7-2
J: TRBJ1-2
CDR3: ASSPRQGTNYGYT

V: TRBV7-2
J: TRBJ2-7
CDR3: ASSPGPSPWEQY

V: TRBV6-1
J: TRBJ2-2
CDR3: ASRGLAGTNTGELF

V: TRBV9
J: TRBJ2-7
CDR3: ASSARTSADYEQY

V: TRBV28
J: TRBJ1-2
CDR3: ASSAPTGQGKGQGYT

V: TRBV6-2/TRBV6-3
J: TRBJ2-7
CDR3: ASSYSWASGTYEQY

V: TRBV28
J: TRBJ2-1
CDR3: ASSLWAAGGNEQF

V: TRBV20-1
J: TRBJ2-1
CDR3: SVEWGGSSYNEQF